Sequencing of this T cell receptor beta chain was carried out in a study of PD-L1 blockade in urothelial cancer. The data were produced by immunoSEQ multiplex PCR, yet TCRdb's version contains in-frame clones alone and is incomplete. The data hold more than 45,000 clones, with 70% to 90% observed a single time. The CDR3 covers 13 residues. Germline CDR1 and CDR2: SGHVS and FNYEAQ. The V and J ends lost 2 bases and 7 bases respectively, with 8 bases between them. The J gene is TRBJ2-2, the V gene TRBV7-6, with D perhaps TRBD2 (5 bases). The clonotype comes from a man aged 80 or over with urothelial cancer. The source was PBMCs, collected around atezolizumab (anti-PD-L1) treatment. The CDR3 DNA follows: TGTGCCAGCAGCTTAATCGGGGACGGGGAGCTGTTTTTT. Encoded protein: CASSLIGDGELFF. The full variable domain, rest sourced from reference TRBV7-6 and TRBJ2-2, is GAGVSQSPRYKVTKRGQDVALRCDPISGHVSLYWYRQALGQGPEFLTYFNYEAQQDKSGLPNDRFSAERPEGSISTLTIQRTEQRDSAMYRCASSLIGDGELFFGEGSRLTVL.